Each of the 23 T cell receptor beta chains below was sequenced from the same sample in a study of blood T cell repertoires in COVID-19. Method: immunoSEQ multiplex PCR; TCRdb's copy keeps in-frame clones and lacks some. This sample has under 450,000 clones, with roughly 77% found just once. The sample taken for sequencing was peripheral blood. The receptors shown here come from a human donor with acute or convalescent COVID-19. The donor label of this sample is uncertain.

In this sample, this clone turned up once. V usage is TRBV6-5 and J usage is TRBJ1-1; a possible D gene is TRBD1 (5 bases). Germline assignment: CDR1 MNHEY and CDR2 SVGAGI. The CDR3 covers 13 residues. V lost 9 bases and J lost 6, with 17 bases in between. The DNA of the CDR3 is TGTGCCAGTAACCAGGGTGTGTACTCTGAAGCTTTCTTT. Protein: CASNQGVYSEAFF.

The chain has TRBV7-6 and TRBJ1-2, with 12 nucleotides matching TRBD1. Germline CDR1 reads SGHVS; CDR2 reads FNYEAQ. The length of the CDR3 is 17 residues. Trimming cost V 1 base and J 4 bases; bases outside gene matches: 7. The CDR3 sequence: CASSLVTAGQGAYGYTF. CDR3 DNA: TGTGCCAGCAGCTTAGTGACGGCGGGACAGGGGGCCTATGGCTACACCTTC.

The rearrangement joins TRBV18 to TRBJ1-5; D is undetermined. This CDR3 is built from 14 residues. V was cut by 6 bases and J by 1 base, with 10 bases left in between. Germline V gives CDR1 KGHSH, CDR2 LQKENI. In DNA, the CDR3 is TGTGCCAGCTCTCGTGCGGTGAGCAATCAGCCCCAGCATTTT. As protein: CASSRAVSNQPQHF.

The V gene is TRBV7-2, the J gene TRBJ2-5; 8 nucleotides match TRBD2. Germline CDR1 and CDR2: SGHTA and FQGNSA. CDR3 length: 16 amino acids. J was trimmed by 5 bases and V by 7 bases; bases with no gene match: 15. The CDR3 DNA follows: TGTGCCAGCATCCTTTCAGGAGCGGGGGCTCGGGAGACCCAGTACTTC. Translated: CASILSGAGARETQYF. The full variable domain, completed using reference TRBV7-2 and TRBJ2-5, is GAGVSQSPSNKVTEKGKDVELRCDPISGHTALYWYRQSLGQGLEFLIYFQGNSAPDKSGLPSDRFSAERTGGSVSTLTIQRTQQEDSAVYLCASILSGAGARETQYFGPGTRLLVL.

The rearrangement uses TRBV7-2 and TRBJ2-7; 7 bases are shared with TRBD1. CDR3 size: 15 residues. Germline V gives CDR1 SGHTA, CDR2 FQGNSA. The junction had 7 bases not matched to a gene; V was cut back by 3 bases and J by 2 bases. The CDR3 here is CASSFPGRGTYEQYF. DNA for the CDR3: TGTGCCAGCAGCTTCCCGGGCAGGGGGACCTACGAGCAGTACTTC.

V gene TRBV6-1 combines with J gene TRBJ2-2, with D possibly matching TRBD1 (6 bases). Germline V gene sequence: CDR1 MNHNS, CDR2 SASEGT. V dropped 3 bases and J dropped 2 bases, with 13 bases sitting between them. This CDR3 region has 16 residues. This CDR3 is CASSEQGRPNTGELFF. Written as DNA, the CDR3 is TGTGCCAGCAGTGAGCAGGGGCGCCCCAACACCGGGGAGCTGTTTTTT.

The chain employs TRBV7-8 and TRBJ1-2; possibly TRBD1 for D (5 bases). This CDR3 is built from 12 residues. The ends were cut back, 2 bases at V and 7 bases at J, with 8 bases in the middle. CDR1 and CDR2 from the germline V gene are SGHVS and FQNEAQ. Here the CDR3 DNA reads TGTGCCAGCAGCTTACAGGGACTTGGCTACACCTTC. It yields the protein CASSLQGLGYTF.

V usage is TRBV3-1 (or the pseudogene TRBV3-2) and J usage is TRBJ1-2; 11 nucleotides line up with TRBD1. Germline V lookup: CDR1 LGHDT, CDR2 YNNKEL (reference sequence). The CDR3 has 16 amino acids. V dropped 5 bases and J dropped 1; count of bases not matched to a gene: 6. The CDR3 reads CASSRRGQGGNYGYTF. CDR3 sequence (DNA): TGTGCCAGCAGCAGGCGGGGACAGGGGGGTAACTATGGCTACACCTTC.

The chain employs TRBV13 and TRBJ2-5, with 11 bases lining up with TRBD2. CDR1 and CDR2 (germline): PRHDT, FYEKMQ (reference sequence). Germline trimming cut 3 bases from V and 7 bases from J; bases unmatched to any gene: 10. This CDR3 has 16 amino acids. CDR3: CASSLETSGVLGTQYF. The CDR3 coding sequence is TGTGCCAGCAGCTTGGAGACTAGCGGGGTACTGGGGACCCAGTACTTC.

V is TRBV2 and J is TRBJ2-2, with unresolved D. CDR1 and CDR2 from the germline V gene are SNHLY and FYNNEI. V was shortened by 1 base and J by 6 bases, with 12 bases between the two germline ends. The CDR3 is made up of 15 amino acids. This CDR3 is CASSEEEGASGELFF. The CDR3 nucleotides read TGTGCCAGCAGTGAAGAAGAAGGAGCGTCCGGGGAGCTGTTTTTT.

The chain combines TRBV11-2 with TRBJ2-7; 9 nucleotides match TRBD1. V shed 6 bases, J shed 3 bases, and the junction held 9 bases outside the gene matches. There are 15 residues in the CDR3. Looked up from germline, CDR1 is SGHAT and CDR2 is FQNNGV. CDR3 in DNA: TGTGCCAGCAGGTCCCCCGGGACAGGGTTCTACGAGCAGTACTTC. Amino acids: CASRSPGTGFYEQYF. Full variable domain (outside the CDR3, taken from reference TRBV11-2 and TRBJ2-7): EAGVAQSPRYKIIEKRQSVAFWCNPISGHATLYWYQQILGQGPKLLIQFQNNGVVDDSQLPKDRFSAERLKGVDSTLKIQPAKLEDSAVYLCASRSPGTGFYEQYFGPGTRLTVT.

The rearrangement joins TRBV2 to TRBJ2-7; the D gene is possibly TRBD1 (6 bases). There are 13 residues in the CDR3. Trimming cost V 6 bases and J 4 bases, with 13 bases left between them. CDR1 is SNHLY, CDR2 FYNNEI, per germline. The chain's CDR3 is CASSRDKNYEQYF. CDR3 DNA sequence: TGTGCCAGCAGCCGGGACAAGAATTACGAGCAGTACTTC.

The chain's CDR3 is CASRQGGGHGYTF. As DNA, the CDR3 is TGTGCCAGCAGACAGGGCGGGGGTCATGGCTACACCTTC. This sequence joins TRBV6-5 and TRBJ1-2; D may be TRBD1 (6 bases). Trimming stripped 6 bases from V and 6 bases from J, with 14 bases between. The CDR3 runs 13 residues. Germline assignment: CDR1 MNHEY and CDR2 SVGAGI.

The chain couples TRBV13 to TRBJ1-2; a weak D match, TRBD1 (5 bases). The CDR3 contains 15 residues. Germline-derived CDR1 and CDR2 are PRHDT and FYEKMQ (reference sequence). With 5 bases removed from V and 6 bases from J, the gap between germline ends came to 19 bases. The chain's CDR3 is CASSLNRARVHGYTF. In DNA form, the CDR3 reads TGTGCCAGCAGCCTCAACCGGGCCAGGGTGCATGGCTACACCTTC.

This chain joins TRBV12-3 or TRBV12-4 and TRBJ2-2, with TRBD1 identical over 7 bases. CDR3 length: 13 residues. Trimming took 4 bases from V and 6 from J; bases not matched to a gene: 2. CDR3 coding DNA: TGTGCCAGCAGTTCCACAGGGGCCGGGGAGCTGTTTTTT. Its translation is CASSSTGAGELFF.

This clone has only one observation. This sequence joins TRBV5-5 and TRBJ2-1, with 7 bases aligning to TRBD2. The CDR3 spans 16 residues. Unmatched junction bases numbered 4, after V lost 0 bases and J lost 1 base. Germline V lookup: CDR1 SGHKS, CDR2 YYEKEE (reference sequence). CDR3: CASSLAGGQSYNEQFF. DNA for the CDR3: TGTGCCAGCAGCTTGGCGGGGGGTCAGTCCTACAATGAGCAGTTCTTC.

The chain couples TRBV7-9 to TRBJ2-1, with D unclear. Germline V gene data show CDR1 as SEHNR and CDR2 as FQNEAQ (reference sequence). CDR3 length: 12 residues. The V end lost 5 bases, the J end lost 8 bases, and 10 bases lay between the germline ends. In DNA, the CDR3 is TGTGCCAGCAGCGCTTCAGGTGATGAGCAGTTCTTC. Residues: CASSASGDEQFF.

This clone turned up a few times. The J gene is TRBJ2-1, the V gene TRBV7-9; 10 bases match TRBD1. CDR1 is SEHNR and CDR2 is FQNEAQ in the germline V gene (reference sequence). Germline trimming cut 2 bases from V and 0 bases from J; bases unmatched to any gene: 1. This CDR3 is built from 16 residues. The CDR3 sequence: CASSLRTGGSYNEQFF. The DNA for the CDR3 is TGTGCCAGCAGCTTACGGACAGGGGGCTCCTACAATGAGCAGTTCTTC.

This clone was observed many times. CDR3 loop: CASRERQLQETQYF. The CDR3 DNA reads as TGTGCCAGCAGAGAACGACAACTCCAAGAGACCCAGTACTTC. The J gene is TRBJ2-5, the V gene TRBV2; D unclear. V was shortened by 6 bases and J by 1 base, with 12 bases between the two germline ends. The CDR3 has 14 residues. Germline values: CDR1 SNHLY, CDR2 FYNNEI.

In regard to this clone: The sample has other DNA sequences that encode this CDR3 too. The CDR3 here is CASSEERGGYNEQFF. Here the CDR3 DNA reads TGTGCCAGCAGTGAGGAGCGGGGGGGGTACAATGAGCAGTTCTTC. The V and J genes are TRBV2 and TRBJ2-1; 10 nucleotides line up with TRBD2. The CDR3 is made up of 15 amino acids. Germline values: CDR1 SNHLY, CDR2 FYNNEI. J was trimmed by 4 bases and V by 3 bases; bases with no gene match: 3.

This clone was seen a single time. This chain uses TRBV10-1 with TRBJ1-2; 7 bases match TRBD1. The CDR3 contains 16 residues. CDR1 WNHNN and CDR2 SYGVQD come from the germline V gene (reference sequence). With 8 bases clipped from V and 3 bases from J, the junction kept 15 bases outside the gene matches. The CDR3 region has the DNA TGCGCCAGCCCCCGGGACAGCGAACGCCGCTACTATGGCTACACCTTC. Its translation: CASPRDSERRYYGYTF.

The gene calls are TRBV28 and TRBJ1-2; 8 nucleotides line up with TRBD1. Trimming at V came to 3 bases and at J to 5 bases, leaving 8 bases not matched to a gene. The CDR3 has 15 residues. Germline V CDR1 and CDR2: MDHEN, SYDVKM. The CDR3 nucleotides are TGTGCCAGCAGTTTCCAGGGGGCGAAGGAGTATGGCTACACCTTC. As protein: CASSFQGAKEYGYTF.

The rearrangement joins TRBV18 to TRBJ2-7; 9 bases map to TRBD1. Per the germline V gene, CDR1 is KGHSH and CDR2 is LQKENI. The CDR3 is 15 amino acids. The V and J ends lost 3 bases and 2 bases, in that order; junction bases with no gene match: 5. The CDR3 DNA sequence: TGTGCCAGCTCACCGCGACAGGGGGGAACCTACGAGCAGTACTTC. Translating gives CASSPRQGGTYEQYF.